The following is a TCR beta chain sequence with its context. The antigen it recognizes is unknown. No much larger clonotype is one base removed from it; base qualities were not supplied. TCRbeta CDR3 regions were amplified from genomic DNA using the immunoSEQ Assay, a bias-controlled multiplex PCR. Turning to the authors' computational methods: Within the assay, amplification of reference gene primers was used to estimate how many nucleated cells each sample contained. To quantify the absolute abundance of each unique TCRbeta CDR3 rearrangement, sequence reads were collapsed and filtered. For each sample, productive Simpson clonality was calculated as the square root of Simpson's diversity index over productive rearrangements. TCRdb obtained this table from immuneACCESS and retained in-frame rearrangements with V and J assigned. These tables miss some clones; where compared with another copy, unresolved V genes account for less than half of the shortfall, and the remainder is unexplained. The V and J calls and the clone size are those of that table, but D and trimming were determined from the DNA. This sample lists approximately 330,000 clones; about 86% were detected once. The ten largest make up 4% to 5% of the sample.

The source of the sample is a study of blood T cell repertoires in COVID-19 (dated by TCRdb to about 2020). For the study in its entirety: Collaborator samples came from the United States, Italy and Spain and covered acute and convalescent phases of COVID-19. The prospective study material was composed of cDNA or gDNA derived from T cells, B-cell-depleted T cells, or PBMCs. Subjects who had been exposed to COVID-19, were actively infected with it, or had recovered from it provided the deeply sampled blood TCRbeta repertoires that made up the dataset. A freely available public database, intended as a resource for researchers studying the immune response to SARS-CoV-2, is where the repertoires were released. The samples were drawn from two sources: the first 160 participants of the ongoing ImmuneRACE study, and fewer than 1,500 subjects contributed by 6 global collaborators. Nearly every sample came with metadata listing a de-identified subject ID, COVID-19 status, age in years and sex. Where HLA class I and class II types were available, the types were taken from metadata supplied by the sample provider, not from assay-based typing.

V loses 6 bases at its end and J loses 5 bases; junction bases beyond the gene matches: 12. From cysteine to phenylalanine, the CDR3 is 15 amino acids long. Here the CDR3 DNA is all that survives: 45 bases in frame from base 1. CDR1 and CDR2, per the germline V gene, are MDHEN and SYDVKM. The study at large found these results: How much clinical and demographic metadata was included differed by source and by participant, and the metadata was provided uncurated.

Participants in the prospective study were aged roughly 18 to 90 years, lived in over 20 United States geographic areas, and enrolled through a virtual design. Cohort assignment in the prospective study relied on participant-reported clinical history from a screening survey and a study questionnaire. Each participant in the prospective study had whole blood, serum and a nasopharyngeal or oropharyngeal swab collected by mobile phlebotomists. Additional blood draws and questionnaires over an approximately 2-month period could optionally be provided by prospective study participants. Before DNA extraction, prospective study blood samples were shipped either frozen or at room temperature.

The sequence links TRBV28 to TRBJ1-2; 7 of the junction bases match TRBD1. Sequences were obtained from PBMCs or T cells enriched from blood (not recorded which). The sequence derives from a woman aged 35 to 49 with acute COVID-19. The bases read TGTGCCAGCAGCAGGACAGGCGGAGGGATTTATGGCTACACCTTC. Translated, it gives CASSRTGGGIYGYTF.